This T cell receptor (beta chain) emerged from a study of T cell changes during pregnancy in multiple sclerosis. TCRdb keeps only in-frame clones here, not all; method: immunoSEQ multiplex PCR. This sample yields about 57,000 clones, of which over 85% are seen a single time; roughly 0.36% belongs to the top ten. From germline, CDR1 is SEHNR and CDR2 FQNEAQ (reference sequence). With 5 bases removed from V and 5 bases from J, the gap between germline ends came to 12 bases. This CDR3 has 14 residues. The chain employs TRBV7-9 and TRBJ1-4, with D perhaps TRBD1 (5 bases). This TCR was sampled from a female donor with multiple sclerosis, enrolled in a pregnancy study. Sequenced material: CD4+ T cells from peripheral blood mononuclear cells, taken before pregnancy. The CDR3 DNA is TGTGCCAGCAGCCCAACCGGGGGGAATGAAAAACTGTTTTTT. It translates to CASSPTGGNEKLFF.